The entry below gives a single T cell receptor beta chain sequence along with its context. Researchers report isolating at least 6 million PBMCs per sample. The data originate from a study of blood T cells in healthy people across ages. A sample-barcoded 5' primer and a J-beta primer mix were used in a second PCR of about 6 to 11 cycles. TCRdb re-analysed the 5' RACE reads in MiXCR, keeping a single row per CDR3 protein. The table has fewer than 1,000,000 distinct CDR3 sequences, 40% to 50% seen once. The receptor comes from a man aged 55 to 70 in good health. Sequenced input: blood.

The CDR3 bases are TGTGCCAGCAGCTACCGGACCTCGGGGAACCACGAGCAGTACTTC. This gives the protein CASSYRTSGNHEQYF. V gene TRBV7-2 combines with J gene TRBJ2-4; the D gene is possibly TRBD2 (5 bases). The J call could be wrong; TRBJ2-7 is a better fit for the DNA end. Germline-derived CDR1 and CDR2 are SGHTA and FQGNSA. The CDR3 runs to 15 residues.